Below, 25 T cell receptor beta chains from the same sample are listed, as sequenced in a study of T cell clonality in common variable immunodeficiency. Study results and limitations: Fewer deletions and N-nucleotide insertions were reportedly seen in common variable immunodeficiency TCR beta sequences.

Clones were read by immunoSEQ multiplex PCR, and TCRdb kept only the in-frame ones, dropping some. The sample contains around 30,000 clones, none of them singletons. Antigen specificity for these receptors is unknown. The sequenced sample was peripheral blood mononuclear cells. The receptors were gathered from a human donor with common variable immunodeficiency.

The sequenced CDR3 bases are TGTGCCAGTAGTATCGGGCTCGTGGGACAAGGCCCCTACAATGAG. Translating it yields CASSIGLVGQGPYNE. The complete CDR3 reads CASSIGLVGQGPYNEQFF. V and J are TRBV19 and TRBJ2-1; the D gene is possibly TRBD1 (6 bases). The read ends 3 residues shy of where the CDR3 ends; the end is completed using the germline J gene. Trimming shortened V by 3 bases and J by 2 bases, and 20 bases separated the two germline ends. Germline CDR1 LNHDA, CDR2 SQIVND (reference sequence). This CDR3 has 18 residues.

This clone came up many times. The CDR3 is cut off 3 residues early in the read; its end comes from the germline J gene. The chain combines TRBV6-2 or TRBV6-3 with TRBJ2-1; 13 bases fit TRBD2. From germline, CDR1 is MNHEY and CDR2 SVGEGT. V dropped 5 bases and J dropped 4; count of bases not matched to a gene: 2. This CDR3 comprises 15 residues. The CDR3 bases that were read are TGTGCCAGCAGTAAACTAGCGGGAGGGTACAATGAG. This gives the protein CASSKLAGGYNE. In full, the CDR3 is CASSKLAGGYNEQFF.

The table lists this clone with many counts. The CDR3 end falls 3 residues outside the read, so it is completed with the germline J gene. The chain is built from TRBV7-3 and TRBJ2-1; D might be TRBD2 (5 bases). The CDR3 length is 13 residues. Looked up from germline, CDR1 is SGHTA and CDR2 is FQGTGA. Between the trimmed V and J ends, which lost 5 bases and 6 bases, there was a span of 11 bases. The covered CDR3 bases are TGTGCCAGCAGCCTATTCAGCGGCAATGAG. It encodes CASSLFSGNE. The entire CDR3 sequence reads CASSLFSGNEQFF.

This clone appeared many times. The read ends 3 residues before the CDR3 terminus; that terminus is restored from the germline J gene. The chain uses TRBV18 and TRBJ2-5, with unresolved D. V dropped 3 bases and J dropped 5 bases, with 10 bases sitting between them. The CDR3 length is 13 residues. CDR1 is KGHSH and CDR2 is LQKENI in the germline V gene. The sequenced CDR3 bases are TGTGCCAGCTCACCGCTCATAGGGGAGACC. Its protein is CASSPLIGET. The CDR3 in its entirety is CASSPLIGETQYF.

This clone was seen ten or more times. CDR3 bases read: TGCGCCAGCAGGGGTGGGCTAGCGGGAAACAATGAG. Protein product: CASRGGLAGNNE. The whole CDR3 sequence is CASRGGLAGNNEQFF. V gene TRBV4-1 combines with J gene TRBJ2-1; 9 bases are a match to TRBD2. The read is 3 residues too short to cover the CDR3 end, so that end is filled in from the germline J gene. Germline CDR1 MGHRA, CDR2 YSYEKL. There are 15 residues in the CDR3. Trimming cost V 6 bases and J 5 bases; bases outside gene matches: 8.

This clone was observed a few times. The read ends 3 residues before the CDR3 terminus; that terminus is restored from the germline J gene. The rearrangement links TRBV20-1 to TRBJ2-5; 10 bases match TRBD1. In germline, CDR1 is DFQATT, CDR2 SNEGSKA (reference sequence). V gave up 0 bases and J gave up 7 bases; unmatched junction bases: 11. The CDR3 spans 16 residues. CDR3 DNA, as far as it was read: TGCAGTGCTAGAGAGATCCTCCGGGACAGGGGACCGACC. It yields the protein CSAREILRDRGPT. The whole CDR3 reads CSAREILRDRGPTQYF.

The sample holds many counts of this clone. The read is 3 residues too short to cover the CDR3 end, so that end is filled in from the germline J gene. The rearrangement joins TRBV5-6 to TRBJ2-7, with 8 bases that match TRBD2. The CDR3 has 15 residues. V lost 2 bases and J lost 1; bases outside the gene matches: 5. The germline CDR1 and CDR2 sequences are SGHDT and YYEEEE. The CDR3 bases that were read are TGTGCCAGCAGCTTAGCGGGAGAAGGATCCTACGAG. This translates into CASSLAGEGSYE. The entire CDR3 sequence reads CASSLAGEGSYEQYF.

For this clone: Coverage ceases 3 residues before the CDR3 finishes, and the germline J gene fills in the end. J is TRBJ2-7 and V is TRBV7-8, with TRBD1 matching 9 bases. Germline lookup yields CDR1 SGHVS and CDR2 FQNEAQ. V shed 5 bases and J 5 bases; nucleotides not matched to a gene: 7. The CDR3 has 14 residues. CDR3 DNA, as far as it was read: TGTGCCAGCAGCCCCCGGACAGGGGCGGACGAG. Protein: CASSPRTGADE. The full CDR3 sequence reads CASSPRTGADEQYF.

This clone was recorded many times. The read ends 3 residues shy of where the CDR3 ends; the end is completed using the germline J gene. This chain joins TRBV7-3 and TRBJ2-1; D is perhaps TRBD2 (6 bases). CDR3 length equals 14 residues. The V gene's germline CDR1 is SGHTA and CDR2 FQGTGA. Deletions cut 2 bases from V and 6 bases from J, with 11 bases between. CDR3 DNA, as far as it was read: TGTGCCAGCAGCTTAGAGGTGACTAGCAATGAG. Translation: CASSLEVTSNE. The entire CDR3 reads CASSLEVTSNEQFF. Drawing the rest from reference TRBV7-3 and TRBJ2-1, the complete variable domain is GAGVSQTPSNKVTEKGKYVELRCDPISGHTALYWYRQSLGQGPEFLIYFQGTGAADDSGLPNDRFFAVRPEGSVSTLKIQRTERGDSAVYLCASSLEVTSNEQFFGPGTRLTVL.

This clone was seen at least ten times. Sequencing ends 3 residues short of the CDR3 end; the germline J gene provides the rest. The gene calls are TRBV20-1 and TRBJ2-4, with 11 nucleotides matching TRBD2. The CDR3 length is 15 residues. V lost 5 bases, J lost 2 bases, and 5 bases stayed unmatched. CDR1 is DFQATT and CDR2 is SNEGSKA in the germline V gene (reference sequence). The covered CDR3 bases are TGCAGTGCTGGGGGGACTAGCGGATCCAAAAACATT. This gives the protein CSAGGTSGSKNI. The whole CDR3 protein reads CSAGGTSGSKNIQYF.

This clone was counted between two and nine times. The CDR3 is cut off 3 residues early in the read; its end comes from the germline J gene. The chain is built from TRBV30 and TRBJ1-2; TRBD1 is a possible D gene (5 bases). Looked up from germline, CDR1 is GTSNPN and CDR2 is SVGIG (reference sequence). V shed 0 bases and J shed 7 bases, with 9 bases lying between them. There are 12 residues in the CDR3. CDR3 in amino acids: CAWSVAGSGYTF. CDR3 DNA (partial): TGTGCCTGGAGTGTAGCAGGGAGTGGC.

This clone occurred many times. The DNA ends 3 residues before the CDR3 does, and the rest of the CDR3 is filled in from the germline J gene. V and J are TRBV2 and TRBJ1-2, with a possible D match to TRBD1 (5 bases). The V gene's germline CDR1 is SNHLY and CDR2 FYNNEI. The V gene lost 1 base and the J gene lost 4 bases, with 10 bases spanning the gap. This CDR3 spans 14 amino acids. The covered CDR3 bases are TGTGCCAGCAGTGAAGATCGGGGGATCTATGGC. Translated: CASSEDRGIYG. The whole CDR3 sequence is CASSEDRGIYGYTF.

CDR3 DNA, as far as it was read: TGTGCCAGTAGTTCAGGGGCCGGGGAG. Its translation is CASSSGAGE. From start to end, the CDR3 is CASSSGAGELFF. This chain connects TRBV19 to TRBJ2-2, with D possibly TRBD1 on 6 matching bases. The CDR3 goes on 3 residues after the read ends, and that part is filled in from the germline J gene. Germline V gene sequence: CDR1 LNHDA, CDR2 SQIVND (reference sequence). V gave up 5 bases and J gave up 6 bases, with 7 bases separating them. This CDR3 is built from 12 residues.

Details on this clone: The CDR3 end is not reached by the read, which stops 3 residues before it; the germline J gene fills it in. This chain joins TRBV19 and TRBJ2-1; 12 positions agree with TRBD1. The CDR3 contains 15 residues. Trimming removed 7 bases from V and 9 bases from J; junction bases left unmatched: 10. CDR1 and CDR2 from the germline V gene are LNHDA and SQIVND (reference sequence). This chain's CDR3 is CASTHTGQGASEQFF. The CDR3 DNA, read in part, is TGTGCCAGTACCCACACGGGACAGGGGGCGAGTGAG.

This clone appeared many times. The read ends 3 residues shy of where the CDR3 ends; the end is completed using the germline J gene. V and J are TRBV19 and TRBJ2-1; 14 nucleotides agree with TRBD2. The ends lost 5 bases at V and 6 bases at J; junction bases unmatched: 3. CDR1 is LNHDA, CDR2 SQIVND, per germline (reference sequence). The CDR3 is made up of 15 amino acids. The DNA read from the CDR3 is TGTGCCAGTAGTTCGGGACTAGCGGGAGCCAATGAG. Translated, it gives CASSSGLAGANE. The whole CDR3 sequence is CASSSGLAGANEQFF.

This clone occurred many times. CDR3 protein: CASSEGGQYYEQYF. Partial CDR3 DNA: TGTGCCAGCAGTGAGGGAGGACAGTACTACGAG. This rearrangement joins TRBV2 to TRBJ2-7; D tentatively fits TRBD1 or TRBD2 (6 bases each). The sequenced fragment ends 3 residues before the CDR3 boundary, so the rest is inferred from the germline J gene. V gave up 3 bases and J gave up 3 bases, with 12 bases separating them. Looked up from germline, CDR1 is SNHLY and CDR2 is FYNNEI. The CDR3 runs to 14 residues.

Comments on this clone: From the germline J gene comes the end of the CDR3, since the read stops 3 residues before it. The gene calls are TRBV7-2 and TRBJ2-1; D is uncertain. The CDR3 runs 14 residues. Germline V CDR1 and CDR2: SGHTA, FQGNSA. Trimming pared 3 bases from V and 5 bases from J, leaving 11 bases between. CDR3 DNA, as far as it was read: TGTGCCAGCAGCTTGGCCCCGCTTAACAATGAG. This translates into CASSLAPLNNE. The entire CDR3 is CASSLAPLNNEQFF.

Points on this clone: The read halts 3 residues ahead of the CDR3 end, with the missing end drawn from the germline J gene. V usage is TRBV6-2 or TRBV6-3 and J usage is TRBJ2-7, with a weak D call TRBD2 (5 bases). The CDR3 consists of 13 residues. Trimming stripped 8 bases from V and 4 bases from J, with 15 bases between. Germline V lookup: CDR1 MNHEY, CDR2 SVGEGT. CDR3 sequence: CASRRGSGYEQYF. The CDR3 DNA, read in part, is TGTGCCAGCCGCCGGGGTAGTGGTTACGAG.

There are a few counts of this clone. From the germline J gene comes the end of the CDR3, since the read stops 3 residues before it. The chain links TRBV19 to TRBJ2-7; TRBD1 matches at 8 bases. There are 15 residues in the CDR3. Germline loops: CDR1 LNHDA, CDR2 SQIVND (reference sequence). After removal of 5 bases from V and 0 bases from J, the junction contained 6 bases not matched to a gene. This chain's CDR3 is CASSPGQGFSYEQYF. The covered CDR3 bases are TGTGCCAGTAGTCCCGGACAGGGCTTCTCCTACGAG.

Many counts were recorded for this clone. The DNA ends 3 residues before the CDR3 does, and the rest of the CDR3 is filled in from the germline J gene. This chain connects TRBV28 to TRBJ2-6; a possible D gene is TRBD1 (7 bases). This CDR3 is built from 16 residues. Germline assignment: CDR1 MDHEN and CDR2 SYDVKM. Trimming removed 6 bases at V and 3 bases at J, with 15 bases between. The CDR3: CASRRRQGGGANVLTF. The sequenced part of the CDR3 DNA is TGTGCCAGCAGGCGTAGACAGGGAGGTGGGGCCAACGTC.

This clone came up many times. The read ends 3 residues early relative to the CDR3; the germline J gene fills the gap. The V gene is TRBV7-9, the J gene TRBJ2-1, with TRBD1 matching over 7 bases. This CDR3 has 14 amino acids. Germline assignment: CDR1 SEHNR and CDR2 FQNEAQ (reference sequence). Losses at the gene ends were 8 bases for V and 2 bases for J; bases not matched to a gene: 6. The sequenced CDR3 bases are TGTGCCAGCGCAGGGGGAGTCCCCTACAATGAG. Its protein product is CASAGGVPYNE. The entire CDR3 protein reads CASAGGVPYNEQFF.

Points on this clone: The read is 3 residues too short to cover the CDR3 end, so that end is filled in from the germline J gene. The chain is built from TRBV5-4 and TRBJ2-5; 8 bases map to TRBD2. The J segment lost 1 base and the V segment lost 4 bases, leaving 6 bases of the junction unmatched. From germline, CDR1 is SGHNT and CDR2 YYREEE (reference sequence). This CDR3 comprises 15 residues. Partial CDR3 DNA: TGTGCCAGCAGCCCCCCGGGGGGGTTCCAAGAGACC. Amino acid sequence: CASSPPGGFQET. The entire CDR3 sequence reads CASSPPGGFQETQYF.

This clone showed up many times. The CDR3 end falls 3 residues outside the read, so it is completed with the germline J gene. The chain is built from TRBV19 and TRBJ1-1; 8 bases map to TRBD1. V shed 7 bases, J shed 4 bases, and the junction held 8 bases outside the gene matches. CDR1 and CDR2 from the germline V gene are LNHDA and SQIVND (reference sequence). The CDR3 totals 14 residues. Incomplete CDR3 DNA: TGTGCCAGTATCGGACAGGGCGGGTCCACTGAA. Amino acid sequence: CASIGQGGSTE. The entire CDR3 sequence reads CASIGQGGSTEAFF.

About this clone itself: The read comes to an end 3 residues before the CDR3 does, leaving the germline J gene to fill in the end. The V gene is TRBV19, the J gene TRBJ1-2, with D possibly matching TRBD1 (6 bases). The CDR3 spans 13 residues. Germline V CDR1 and CDR2: LNHDA, SQIVND (reference sequence). The V and J ends lost 5 bases and 4 bases respectively, with 11 bases between them. The CDR3 region is CASSSGQPYGYTF. The sequenced CDR3 bases are TGTGCCAGTAGTTCAGGACAGCCCTATGGC. Full variable domain (outside the CDR3, taken from reference TRBV19 and TRBJ1-2): DGGITQSPKYLFRKEGQNVTLSCEQNLNHDAMYWYRQDPGQGLRLIYYSQIVNDFQKGDIAEGYSVSREKKESFPLTVTSAQKNPTAFYLCASSSGQPYGYTFGSGTRLTVV.

This clone showed up just a few times. The read comes to an end 3 residues before the CDR3 does, leaving the germline J gene to fill in the end. The chain combines TRBV7-9 with TRBJ2-5; a weak D match, TRBD1 (5 bases). The CDR3 extends over 15 amino acids. Trimming left V 3 bases short and J 0 bases short, with 11 bases between. Per germline, CDR1 SEHNR and CDR2 FQNEAQ (reference sequence). CDR3 residues: CASSFLTVYQETQYF. CDR3 DNA, as far as it was read: TGTGCCAGCAGCTTCCTGACAGTTTACCAAGAGACC.